The sequence of this TCR beta chain was determined in a study of T-cell memory formation after mild COVID-19. This clonotype was seen only a few times. TCRdb reanalysed the 5' RACE reads using MiXCR and keeps one entry per CDR3 protein. The table has roughly 600,000 distinct CDR3 sequences, roughly 18% seen once; the top ten hold approximately 12%. The sequenced material came from PBMCs or a T cell subset sorted from them (not recorded which). This clonotype was sampled from an adult woman who had mild COVID-19 (a few samples of this study predate the infection). Cell type and time point are not known.

Written as DNA, the CDR3 is TGTGCCAGCGGGGGACCCGCCTTGAACACTGAAGCTTTCTTT. This translates into CASGGPALNTEAFF. The chain employs TRBV6-1 and TRBJ1-1; tentative D call: TRBD1 (5 bases). The V end lost 8 bases, the J end lost 0 bases, and 13 bases lay between the germline ends. Germline CDR1 reads MNHNS; CDR2 reads SASEGT. This CDR3 has 14 amino acids.